Listed here are 13 T cell receptor beta chains from one sample, sequenced in a study of blood T cell repertoires in COVID-19 (dated by TCRdb to about 2020). The receptor library was made with the immunoSEQ multiplex PCR assay. This immuneACCESS table, as held by TCRdb, lists in-frame sequences with V and J called but not all clones. Of the missing ones, under half trace to an unresolved V gene in checked studies; the others have no known cause. This sample comprises around 440,000 clones, about nine tenths of them detected only once. The top ten clonotypes cover around 12% of the sample. The sample consisted of peripheral blood. The source is a woman aged 45 to 65 with COVID-19, enrolled during active disease.

The chain recombines TRBV27 with TRBJ1-2; no clear D. This CDR3 has 13 residues. From germline, CDR1 is MNHEY and CDR2 SMNVEV (reference sequence). V lost 4 bases and J lost 8, with 14 bases in between. The CDR3 nucleotides read TGTGCCAGCAGTTCGAGCATTGGAGGCGGCTACACCTTC. Translated, it gives CASSSSIGGGYTF.

The chain combines TRBV18 with TRBJ1-6; D is perhaps TRBD1 (5 bases). V gave up 2 bases and J gave up 11 bases, with 13 bases separating them. Germline V gene lookup returns CDR1 KGHSH and CDR2 LQKENI. This CDR3 comprises 14 residues. CDR3 nucleotide sequence: TGTGCCAGCTCACCAGGGCAGGGAAAACCACCCCTCCACTTT. This translates into CASSPGQGKPPLHF. The full variable domain, rest sourced from reference TRBV18 and TRBJ1-6, is NAGVMQNPRHLVRRRGQEARLRCSPMKGHSHVYWYRQLPEEGLKFMVYLQKENIIDESGMPKERFSAEFPKEGPSILRIQQVVRGDSAAYFCASSPGQGKPPLHFGNGTRLTVT.

This clone was picked up one time. The rearrangement links TRBV24-1 to TRBJ2-5, with D perhaps matching TRBD2 (6 bases). V was shortened by 1 base and J by 5 bases, with 13 bases between the two germline ends. Looked up from germline, CDR1 is KGHDR and CDR2 is SFDVKD. The CDR3 sequence is 15 residues long. DNA of the CDR3: TGTGCCACCAGTGATTTCGCGGGGCCGGGGGAGACCCAGTACTTC. It yields the protein CATSDFAGPGETQYF.

The chain carries TRBV27 and TRBJ2-7; 9 bases match TRBD1. Germline V gene sequence: CDR1 MNHEY, CDR2 SMNVEV (reference sequence). This CDR3 has 17 amino acids. The V and J ends lost 2 bases and 4 bases, in that order; junction bases with no gene match: 12. CDR3 DNA: TGTGCCAGCAGTTTAACCTCCGCAGCGGACAGGGGTTACGAGCAGTACTTC. Translated: CASSLTSAADRGYEQYF.

The CDR3 here is CASSKVEGVEGNQPQHF. CDR3 coding DNA: TGTGCCAGCAGCAAAGTAGAGGGGGTGGAAGGCAATCAGCCCCAGCATTTT. This chain joins TRBV21-1 and TRBJ1-5; the table's D call, TRBD1, has no DNA check behind it. TRBV21-1 is recorded as a pseudogene. There are 17 residues in the CDR3.

The chain links TRBV15 to TRBJ1-2; 8 bases match TRBD1. Germline V lookup: CDR1 LNHNV, CDR2 YYDKDF (reference sequence). Trimming took 1 base from V and 6 from J; bases not matched to a gene: 1. The length of the CDR3 is 13 residues. As DNA, the CDR3 is TGTGCCACCAGCAGAGCGACAGGGGATGGCTACACCTTC. It translates to CATSRATGDGYTF.

This clone was observed a single time. This chain connects TRBV6-5 to TRBJ1-4; 10 bases agree with TRBD1. Germline-derived CDR1 and CDR2 are MNHEY and SVGAGI. The CDR3 is 15 residues long. The V and J ends lost 2 bases and 3 bases, in that order; junction bases with no gene match: 0. The CDR3 region has the DNA TGTGCCAGCAGTTACGGGACAGGGGCTAATGAAAAACTGTTTTTT. Residues: CASSYGTGANEKLFF.

V is TRBV11-2 and J is TRBJ1-6; possible D gene TRBD1, 6 bases. Germline CDR1 is SGHAT and CDR2 is FQNNGV. The CDR3 length is 15 residues. V lost 5 bases and J 7 bases, leaving 15 bases between the germline ends. The CDR3 DNA sequence: TGTGCCAGCAGCCCCCGGGGGGCAAGAAATTCACCCCTCCACTTT. As protein: CASSPRGARNSPLHF.

The chain has TRBV6-5 and TRBJ1-2; 7 bases match TRBD1. Germline values: CDR1 MNHEY, CDR2 SVGAGI. The CDR3 spans 14 residues. Losses at the gene ends were 2 bases for V and 4 bases for J; bases not matched to a gene: 4. CDR3 sequence reads: CASSYDRAGYGYTF. CDR3 coding DNA: TGTGCCAGCAGTTACGACAGGGCCGGCTATGGCTACACCTTC.

The rearrangement uses TRBV6-2 or TRBV6-3 and TRBJ2-2; 8 bases align to TRBD2. The J segment lost 3 bases and the V segment lost 6 bases, leaving 9 bases of the junction unmatched. The germline CDR1 and CDR2 sequences are MNHEY and SVGEGT. This CDR3 is 16 amino acids long. CDR3 in amino acids: CASSPSGGPDTGELFF. The CDR3 coding sequence is TGTGCCAGCAGCCCCAGCGGGGGACCAGACACCGGGGAGCTGTTTTTT.

CDR3 region: CASSPAETNYGYTF. The CDR3 DNA is TGTGCCAGCTCACCCGCGGAGACTAACTATGGCTACACCTTC. V gene TRBV18 combines with J gene TRBJ1-2; D remains unclear. Trimming cost V 3 bases and J 0 bases, with 8 bases left between them. CDR1 KGHSH and CDR2 LQKENI come from the germline V gene. The CDR3 sequence is 14 residues long.

A single count supports this clone. The chain joins TRBV30 to TRBJ2-3, with D perhaps TRBD2 (6 bases). V was trimmed by 2 bases and J by 4 bases, leaving 13 bases between them. The CDR3 loop spans 14 amino acids. CDR1 GTSNPN and CDR2 SVGIG come from the germline V gene (reference sequence). CDR3 sequence reads: CAWSLGSGADTQYF. CDR3 sequence (DNA): TGTGCCTGGAGTTTAGGTTCGGGGGCAGATACGCAGTATTTT.

The V call is TRBV24-1, the J call TRBJ1-5, with unresolved D. Germline V gene sequence: CDR1 KGHDR, CDR2 SFDVKD. V was cut by 5 bases and J by 0 bases, with 10 bases left in between. CDR3 length: 15 amino acids. The CDR3: CATSGLYCSNQPQHF. In DNA, the CDR3 is TGTGCCACCAGTGGTCTCTATTGTAGCAATCAGCCCCAGCATTTT.